The 30 T cell receptor beta chains in this list originate from one sample, sequenced in a study of T cell responses to AZD1222 COVID-19 vaccine. TCRdb's copy holds only in-frame clones and misses some; the assay was immunoSEQ multiplex PCR. This sample has 95,000 to 150,000 clones, with around 86% found just once. Source: peripheral blood, taken on day 0 of AZD1222 vaccination. Receptors were obtained from an adult in good health.

The V and J genes are TRBV29-1 and TRBJ2-7, with TRBD2 as a possible D gene (6 bases). Trimming left V 6 bases short and J 6 bases short, with 18 bases between. The CDR3 runs 13 residues. The germline V gene has CDR1 SQVTM and CDR2 ANQGSEA. CDR3 sequence (DNA): TGCAGCGTGAAACGGGACTGGGGAAGCGAGCAGTACTTC. It translates to CSVKRDWGSEQYF.

V gene TRBV6-5 combines with J gene TRBJ1-5; possibly TRBD1 for D (6 bases). There are 13 residues in the CDR3. Germline CDR1 MNHEY, CDR2 SVGAGI. V lost 4 bases to trimming and J lost 7 bases, with 11 bases between them. As DNA, the CDR3 is TGTGCCAGCAGTTCCGGGGGCCAACAGCCCCAGCATTTT. This gives the protein CASSSGGQQPQHF.

V usage is TRBV10-2 and J usage is TRBJ2-3; 9 positions match TRBD2. The CDR3 runs 17 residues. V was clipped by 0 bases and J by 0 bases; unmatched bases: 4. CDR1 and CDR2 (germline): WSHSY, SAAADI. The CDR3 nucleotides are TGCGCCAGCAGTGAGTCAGGCGGGAGGGCTAGCACAGATACGCAGTATTTT. It translates to CASSESGGRASTDTQYF.

This sequence joins TRBV19 and TRBJ1-6; TRBD1 matches 7 bases. The CDR3 is 13 residues long. V lost 10 bases and J lost 8; bases outside the gene matches: 8. Germline V gene data show CDR1 as LNHDA and CDR2 as SQIVND (reference sequence). This CDR3 is CATSDRIDSPLHF. The CDR3 nucleotides are TGTGCCACCTCGGACAGGATTGATTCACCCCTCCACTTT. The full variable domain, in which reference TRBV19 and TRBJ1-6 provide the parts outside the CDR3, is DGGITQSPKYLFRKEGQNVTLSCEQNLNHDAMYWYRQDPGQGLRLIYYSQIVNDFQKGDIAEGYSVSREKKESFPLTVTSAQKNPTAFYLCATSDRIDSPLHFGNGTRLTVT.

The V and J genes are TRBV2 and TRBJ1-2; no firm D call. Between the trimmed V and J ends, which lost 4 bases and 2 bases, there was a span of 8 bases. The CDR3 is 13 residues long. Looked up from germline, CDR1 is SNHLY and CDR2 is FYNNEI. CDR3 bases: TGTGCCAGCAGTGCGGGCCCGAACTATGGCTACACCTTC. Protein: CASSAGPNYGYTF.

The chain recombines TRBV5-1 with TRBJ2-7; 9 bases line up with TRBD2. This CDR3 comprises 15 residues. In germline, CDR1 is SGHRS, CDR2 YFSETQ. After removal of 7 bases from V and 2 bases from J, the junction contained 10 bases not matched to a gene. The CDR3: CASRIGAGGTYEQYF. CDR3 in DNA: TGCGCCAGCCGGATTGGAGCGGGGGGAACCTACGAGCAGTACTTC.

This CDR3 is CASSYQAGELFF. As DNA, the CDR3 is TGTGCCAGCAGTTACCAAGCCGGGGAGCTGTTTTTT. The chain joins TRBV6-2 or TRBV6-3 to TRBJ2-2; D remains unclear. Germline V lookup: CDR1 MNHEY, CDR2 SVGEGT. V lost 2 bases to trimming and J lost 6 bases, with 4 bases between them. There are 12 residues in the CDR3.

The chain employs TRBV2 and TRBJ2-2; D is perhaps TRBD1 or TRBD2 (5 bases each). CDR1 and CDR2 (germline): SNHLY, FYNNEI. The CDR3 contains 13 residues. The CDR3 region is CAGTNGITGELFF. DNA for the CDR3: TGTGCAGGGACCAACGGCATTACCGGGGAGCTGTTTTTT.

The V gene is TRBV20-1, the J gene TRBJ2-2; D may be TRBD2 (6 bases). The germline gives CDR1 DFQATT, CDR2 SNEGSKA (reference sequence). The CDR3 extends over 16 amino acids. V lost 3 bases and J lost 4, with 18 bases in between. CDR3 sequence (DNA): TGCAGTGCTAGTGCCCCGCCCCCGGAGGGCACCGGGGAGCTGTTTTTT. Translating it yields CSASAPPPEGTGELFF.

The V call is TRBV5-1, the J call TRBJ2-5, with D tentatively TRBD1 or TRBD2 (7 bases each). The germline V and J ends were trimmed by 4 bases and 2 bases, with 15 bases remaining between them. Germline CDR1 reads SGHRS; CDR2 reads YFSETQ. The CDR3 loop spans 15 amino acids. This chain's CDR3 is CASSPRQGGQETQYF. The CDR3 DNA is TGCGCCAGCAGCCCTCGACAGGGAGGGCAAGAGACCCAGTACTTC.

The chain joins TRBV3-1 (or the pseudogene TRBV3-2) to TRBJ2-7, with D unclear. The CDR3 is made up of 15 amino acids. The V and J ends lost 1 base and 6 bases respectively, with 16 bases between them. Germline assignment: CDR1 LGHDT and CDR2 YNNKEL (reference sequence). The chain's CDR3 is CASSQVSDLNREQYF. For the CDR3, the DNA is TGTGCCAGCAGCCAAGTTTCGGACCTGAATCGCGAGCAGTACTTC.

V is TRBV4-1 and J is TRBJ2-5; D is perhaps TRBD2 (6 bases). Per germline, CDR1 MGHRA and CDR2 YSYEKL. The CDR3 runs to 15 residues. Between the trimmed V and J ends, which lost 4 bases and 4 bases, there was a span of 16 bases. CDR3 amino acids: CASSPRGAGRETQYF. CDR3 in DNA: TGCGCCAGCAGCCCACGAGGAGCGGGCCGAGAGACCCAGTACTTC.

This clone was seen only a few times. V usage is TRBV29-1 and J usage is TRBJ1-4; D perhaps matches TRBD1 (5 bases). V was clipped by 6 bases and J by 7 bases, with 12 bases between them. The germline V gene encodes CDR1 SQVTM and CDR2 ANQGSEA. This CDR3 is 12 amino acids long. CDR3 bases: TGCAGCGTGAGACGTCAGGGTGAAAAACTGTTTTTT. It codes for CSVRRQGEKLFF.

The table lists this clone with a count of one. This sequence joins TRBV2 and TRBJ1-1; 9 bases are a match to TRBD1. Germline V gives CDR1 SNHLY, CDR2 FYNNEI. CDR3 length: 15 residues. V lost 6 bases, J lost 0 bases, and 5 bases stayed unmatched. DNA of the CDR3: TGTGCCAGCAGGGCCGACAGGGGGTTGAACACTGAAGCTTTCTTT. It specifies CASRADRGLNTEAFF.

The rearrangement uses TRBV2 and TRBJ1-2, with a tentative D call TRBD1 (5 bases). CDR3 size: 13 residues. Trimming removed 4 bases at V and 2 bases at J, with 8 bases between. CDR1 and CDR2 (germline): SNHLY, FYNNEI. The CDR3 protein is CASSGDLNYGYTF. The CDR3 bases are TGTGCCAGCAGTGGGGACTTAAACTATGGCTACACCTTC.

The CDR3: CASSLRVDTYGYTF. CDR3 bases: TGTGCCAGCAGCTTGCGAGTCGACACCTATGGCTACACCTTC. The J gene is TRBJ1-2, the V gene TRBV5-4; no reliable D call. The CDR3 has 14 amino acids. Per germline, CDR1 SGHNT and CDR2 YYREEE (reference sequence). The ends were cut back, 1 base at V and 4 bases at J, with 11 bases in the middle.

The rearrangement links TRBV11-3 to TRBJ1-5, with D perhaps matching TRBD1 (5 bases). Germline CDR1 reads SGHNT; CDR2 reads YENEEA. V lost 1 base, J lost 5 bases, and 18 bases lay in between. The CDR3 loop spans 17 amino acids. The CDR3, as DNA: TGTGCCAGCAGCTTAGGCCTCGAGATGGGACCGCATCAGCCCCAGCATTTT. Residues: CASSLGLEMGPHQPQHF.

V gene TRBV9 combines with J gene TRBJ1-2, with a tentative D call TRBD1 (5 bases). Germline-derived CDR1 and CDR2 are SGDLS and YYNGEE. V was shortened by 4 bases and J by 11 bases, with 15 bases between the two germline ends. The CDR3 spans 12 residues. This CDR3 is CASSIPRQLYTF. The DNA for the CDR3 is TGTGCCAGCAGCATACCTCGACAGTTATACACCTTC.

This clone was detected only once. V usage is TRBV5-1 and J usage is TRBJ1-1; 8 bases map to TRBD1. This CDR3 has 12 residues. Germline V lookup: CDR1 SGHRS, CDR2 YFSETQ. V shed 4 bases, J shed 7 bases, and the junction held 3 bases outside the gene matches. In DNA, the CDR3 is TGCGCCAGCAGCATCGGACAGGGTGAAGCTTTCTTT. It yields the protein CASSIGQGEAFF.

The V and J genes are TRBV6-4 and TRBJ1-2, with TRBD1 as a possible D gene (6 bases). CDR1 is MRHNA and CDR2 is SNTAGT in the germline V gene. With 0 bases removed from V and 8 bases from J, the gap between germline ends came to 16 bases. The CDR3 consists of 15 residues. The DNA for the CDR3 is TGTGCCAGCAGTGACTCGATGGGGGGCAGTTTCGGCTACACCTTC. It translates to CASSDSMGGSFGYTF.

CDR3 residues: CASSGSNRGNGYTF. For the CDR3, the DNA is TGTGCCAGCAGCGGGAGTAACAGGGGAAATGGCTACACCTTC. J is TRBJ1-2 and V is TRBV5-4; 7 positions agree with TRBD1. Germline values: CDR1 SGHNT, CDR2 YYREEE (reference sequence). The CDR3 is 14 residues long. The ends lost 4 bases at V and 6 bases at J; junction bases unmatched: 9.

The chain links TRBV21-1 to TRBJ1-5; the D call TRBD1 from the table was never checked on the DNA. TRBV21-1 is labeled a pseudogene. The CDR3 covers 14 residues. This CDR3 reads CATPDRGNNQPQHF. The CDR3 DNA sequence: TGTGCCACCCCAGACAGGGGGAACAATCAGCCCCAGCATTTT.

The chain employs TRBV4-1 and TRBJ2-3, with D possibly TRBD1 on 6 matching bases. The CDR3 extends over 14 amino acids. From germline, CDR1 is MGHRA and CDR2 YSYEKL. With 2 bases removed from V and 4 bases from J, the gap between germline ends came to 10 bases. CDR3 region: CASSQYRAADTQYF. DNA of the CDR3: TGCGCCAGCAGCCAATACAGGGCGGCAGATACGCAGTATTTT.

J is TRBJ1-3 and V is TRBV15, with no clear D. CDR1 and CDR2 from the germline V gene are LNHNV and YYDKDF (reference sequence). The CDR3 extends over 12 amino acids. The V end was cut by 10 bases, the J end by 6 bases, with 13 bases between. The CDR3: CAIPRVENTIYF. The CDR3 nucleotides are TGTGCCATTCCCCGGGTGGAAAACACCATATATTTT.

This clone came up once. The chain couples TRBV24-1 to TRBJ2-1; D ambiguous. Trimming shortened V by 0 bases and J by 9 bases, and 14 bases separated the two germline ends. Per the germline V gene, CDR1 is KGHDR and CDR2 is SFDVKD. The CDR3 is made up of 15 amino acids. CDR3 coding DNA: TGTGCCACCAGTGATTTGCGATCTCCAGCCGGTGAGCAGTTCTTC. Translating gives CATSDLRSPAGEQFF.

V usage is TRBV3-1 (or the pseudogene TRBV3-2) and J usage is TRBJ2-1, with D perhaps matching TRBD1 or TRBD2 (5 bases each). The germline V gene encodes CDR1 LGHDT and CDR2 YNNKEL (reference sequence). V lost 0 bases and J 12 bases, leaving 18 bases between the germline ends. The CDR3 length is 15 residues. CDR3 loop: CASSQDRGTSGGQFF. The DNA for the CDR3 is TGTGCCAGCAGCCAAGATCGCGGAACGTCTGGGGGGCAGTTCTTC.

The V call is TRBV25-1, the J call TRBJ1-6, with unresolved D. The CDR3 consists of 11 residues. The germline V gene encodes CDR1 MGHDK and CDR2 SYGVNS. Trimming left V 6 bases short and J 6 bases short, with 3 bases between. The CDR3 loop reads CASRGNSPLHF. The DNA for the CDR3 is TGTGCCAGCAGGGGTAATTCACCCCTCCACTTT.

The rearrangement links TRBV9 to TRBJ2-5; a possible D gene is TRBD2 (6 bases). CDR1 is SGDLS and CDR2 is YYNGEE in the germline V gene. The V and J ends lost 0 bases and 5 bases respectively, with 14 bases between them. The CDR3 contains 15 residues. This chain's CDR3 is CASSVEGGARETQYF. DNA for the CDR3: TGTGCCAGCAGCGTAGAGGGCGGGGCCAGGGAGACCCAGTACTTC.

The chain couples TRBV4-3 to TRBJ2-1; 7 bases align to TRBD2. Germline loops: CDR1 LGHNA, CDR2 YSLEER. V lost 2 bases, J lost 2 bases, and 6 bases stayed unmatched. The CDR3 runs 16 residues. Here the CDR3 reads CASSQQTSVPYNEQFF. CDR3 nucleotides: TGCGCCAGCAGCCAACAAACTAGCGTCCCCTACAATGAGCAGTTCTTC.

Here the CDR3 DNA reads TGCGCCAGCAGCTTGGGAACGACGGCCTCTGCAGCTTTCTTT. Its translation: CASSLGTTASAAFF. The chain is built from TRBV5-1 and TRBJ1-1; no clear D gene. Germline CDR1 SGHRS, CDR2 YFSETQ. The CDR3 loop spans 14 amino acids. Trimming stripped 0 bases from V and 10 bases from J, with 16 bases between.